The clone carrying this TCR beta chain turned up a few times. What it binds is unknown. Unmatched junction bases numbered 5, after V lost 2 bases and J lost 2 bases. CDR1 LGHDT and CDR2 YNNKEL come from the germline V gene (reference sequence). The CDR3 sequence is 16 residues long. The data stem from a study of CD8 T cells in ankylosing spondylitis. Study outcomes and limitations: Peripheral blood held disease-linked clones only at relatively low frequency, and these were CD8+. Clones tied to disease were said to be significantly enriched in matched ankylosing spondylitis synovial fluid. Ankylosing spondylitis blood appeared to carry a characteristic TCR beta motif of roughly eight highly homologous variants.

A quantitative 5'-RACE method, one with molecular barcodes, was used to make TCR beta libraries. One entry per CDR3 protein results from TCRdb running MiXCR on the 5' RACE reads. The sample carries around 770,000 distinct CDR3 sequences, 10% to 15% recorded once. The rearrangement links TRBV3-1 to TRBJ2-3; 9 bases agree with TRBD2. The source is a male donor with ankylosing spondylitis. The sample comprised blood, either unsorted or a sorted T cell fraction (not recorded which). The CDR3 nucleotides read TGTGCCAGCAGCCAATATCTAGCGGGGACCACAGATACGCAGTATTTT. This codes for CASSQYLAGTTDTQYF.